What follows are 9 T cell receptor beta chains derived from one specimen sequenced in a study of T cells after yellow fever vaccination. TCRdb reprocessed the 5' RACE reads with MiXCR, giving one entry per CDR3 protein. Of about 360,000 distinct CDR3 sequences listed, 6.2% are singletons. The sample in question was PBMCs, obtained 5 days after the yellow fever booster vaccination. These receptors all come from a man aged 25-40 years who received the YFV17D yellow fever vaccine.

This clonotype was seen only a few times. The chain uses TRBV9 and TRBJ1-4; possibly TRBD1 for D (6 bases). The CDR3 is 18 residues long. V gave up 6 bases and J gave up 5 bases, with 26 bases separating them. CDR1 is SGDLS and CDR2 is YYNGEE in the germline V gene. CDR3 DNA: TGTGCCAGCACGAGACTAGTAGTCGGGGGGCCCGACAATGAAAAACTGTTTTTT. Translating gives CASTRLVVGGPDNEKLFF.

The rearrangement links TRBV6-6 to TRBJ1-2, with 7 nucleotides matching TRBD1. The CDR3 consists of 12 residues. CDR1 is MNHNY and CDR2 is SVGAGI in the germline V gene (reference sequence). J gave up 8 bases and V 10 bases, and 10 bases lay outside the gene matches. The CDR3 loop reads CAISNRDRGYTF. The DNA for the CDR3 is TGTGCCATTTCAAATCGGGACAGAGGCTACACCTTC.

CDR3 protein: CSARDRRGTDTQYF. CDR3 DNA sequence: TGCAGTGCTAGAGATAGGCGAGGCACAGATACGCAGTATTTT. J is TRBJ2-3 and V is TRBV20-1; D is unclear. CDR1 and CDR2 (germline): DFQATT, SNEGSKA (reference sequence). V was shortened by 0 bases and J by 1 base, with 8 bases between the two germline ends. The CDR3 sequence is 14 residues long.

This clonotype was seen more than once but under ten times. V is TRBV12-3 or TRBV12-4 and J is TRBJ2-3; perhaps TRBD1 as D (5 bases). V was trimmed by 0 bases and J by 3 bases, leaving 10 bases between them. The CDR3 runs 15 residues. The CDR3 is CASSLAAGRTDTQYF. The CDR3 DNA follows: TGTGCCAGCAGTTTAGCGGCAGGGCGGACAGATACGCAGTATTTT.

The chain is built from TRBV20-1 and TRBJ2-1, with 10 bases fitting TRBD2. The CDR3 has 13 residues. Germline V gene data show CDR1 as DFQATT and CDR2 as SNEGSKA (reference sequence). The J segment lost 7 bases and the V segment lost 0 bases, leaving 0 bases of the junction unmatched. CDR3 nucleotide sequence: TGCAGTGCTAGAGAACTAGCGGGGAATGAGCAGTTCTTC. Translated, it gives CSARELAGNEQFF.

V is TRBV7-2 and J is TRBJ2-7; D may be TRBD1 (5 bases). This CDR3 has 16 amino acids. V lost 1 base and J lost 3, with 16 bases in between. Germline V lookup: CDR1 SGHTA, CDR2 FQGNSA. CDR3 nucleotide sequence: TGTGCCAGCAGCTTAGGGGTGTCGGTCAGGGTCTACGAGCAGTACTTC. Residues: CASSLGVSVRVYEQYF.

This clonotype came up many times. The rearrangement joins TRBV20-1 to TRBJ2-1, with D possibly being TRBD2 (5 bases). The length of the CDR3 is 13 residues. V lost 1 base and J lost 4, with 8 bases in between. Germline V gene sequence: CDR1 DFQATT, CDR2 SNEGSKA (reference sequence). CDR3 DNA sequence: TGCAGTGCTAGAGGACTAATTTACAATGAGCAGTTCTTC. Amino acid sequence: CSARGLIYNEQFF.

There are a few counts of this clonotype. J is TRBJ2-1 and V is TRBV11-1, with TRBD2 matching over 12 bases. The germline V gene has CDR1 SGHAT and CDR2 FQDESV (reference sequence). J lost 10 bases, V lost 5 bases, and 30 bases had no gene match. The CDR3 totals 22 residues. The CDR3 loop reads CASSLSPTSGRSMRYVPVEQFF. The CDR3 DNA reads TGTGCCAGCAGCCTTAGCCCGACTAGCGGGAGATCAATGAGGTATGTTCCCGTCGAGCAGTTCTTC.

In DNA, the CDR3 is TGCGCCAGCAGCTTGATCGCGACCGGGGGGGAGCTGTTTTTT. It specifies CASSLIATGGELFF. The V call is TRBV5-1, the J call TRBJ2-2; no clear D gene. The length of the CDR3 is 14 residues. Looked up from germline, CDR1 is SGHRS and CDR2 is YFSETQ. V lost 1 base, J lost 8 bases, and 12 bases lay in between.